This T cell receptor (beta chain) was found in a study of PD-1 blockade in classical Hodgkin lymphoma. Study-level findings and limits: Among the patients, those starting nivolumab under 1 year after ASCT were excluded. Researchers reported that CD4+ TCR diversity, though not CD8+, rose significantly by C4D1.

Clones were sequenced by immunoSEQ multiplex PCR, and TCRdb holds only the in-frame ones, with some missing. This sample has more than 90,000 clones, with roughly 78% found just once. Sample time point: cycle 4 day 1 (C4D1), after five to seven weeks of nivolumab. Following autologous stem cell transplantation, relapse occurred in every patient, and exposure to brentuximab vedotin varied. Complete response, partial response or progressive disease constituted the best responses recorded. Germline V gene lookup returns CDR1 SGHRS and CDR2 YFSETQ. The CDR3 extends over 16 amino acids. V dropped 6 bases and J dropped 2; count of bases not matched to a gene: 10. Regarding this clone: Its cognate antigen is unknown.

This receptor was taken from a human donor with classical Hodgkin lymphoma. The rearrangement links TRBV5-1 to TRBJ2-7; TRBD1 matches 11 bases. The sequenced sample was peripheral blood mononuclear cells (PBMCs), obtained before the fourth cycle of nivolumab. This CDR3 is CASTGGTGGKTYEQYF. As DNA, the CDR3 is TGCGCCAGCACTGGAGGGACAGGGGGGAAAACCTACGAGCAGTACTTC.